A single sample gave rise to the 19 T cell receptor beta chains below, sequenced in a study of T cells in Graves' hyperthyroidism and ophthalmopathy. The TCR beta CDR3 regions underwent amplification using RNA transcripts as the source. In the first-round RT-PCR of the TCR CDR3, the HTBI primer set was used. From the multiplex PCR reads, TCRdb called clonotypes with MiXCR, one entry per CDR3 protein. The repertoire holds around 190,000 distinct CDR3 sequences, with about 17% as singletons. The sequenced sample consisted of blood. These TCRs come from a woman aged 50 to 60 with Graves' hyperthyroidism.

This clonotype has at least ten counts. This chain joins TRBV3-1 and TRBJ2-5, with 8 bases identical to TRBD1. Losses at the gene ends were 4 bases for V and 0 bases for J; bases not matched to a gene: 4. The germline V gene encodes CDR1 LGHDT and CDR2 YNNKEL (reference sequence). The CDR3 length is 15 residues. CDR3 DNA sequence: TGTGCCAGCAGCCTGGGACAGGCTGACCAAGAGACCCAGTACTTC. This codes for CASSLGQADQETQYF.

This clonotype appeared many times. The gene calls are TRBV11-2 and TRBJ1-1; TRBD1 matches 9 bases. V lost 2 bases and J lost 1; bases outside the gene matches: 5. The CDR3 covers 16 residues. Germline V CDR1 and CDR2: SGHAT, FQNNGV. The CDR3 coding sequence is TGTGCCAGCAGCTTACAACAGGGGGCCGGGAACACTGAAGCTTTCTTT. Its protein product is CASSLQQGAGNTEAFF.

In this sample, this clonotype turned up many times. This chain uses TRBV6-5 with TRBJ1-1; weak D call: TRBD1 (5 bases). V gave up 0 bases and J gave up 1 base, with 9 bases separating them. The CDR3 consists of 15 residues. Germline CDR1 reads MNHEY; CDR2 reads SVGAGI. CDR3 nucleotide sequence: TGTGCCAGCAGTTACTCTGAGGGGTCGAACACTGAAGCTTTCTTT. This encodes CASSYSEGSNTEAFF.

The rearrangement uses TRBV10-3 and TRBJ2-2; 7 bases agree with TRBD2. V gave up 6 bases and J gave up 7 bases; unmatched junction bases: 11. The CDR3 extends over 15 amino acids. Germline V gene sequence: CDR1 ENHRY, CDR2 SYGVKD. The CDR3 DNA sequence: TGTGCCATCAGACCCCTGGCGGGGGTAGGCGGGGAGCTGTTTTTT. It yields the protein CAIRPLAGVGGELFF.

This sequence joins TRBV15 and TRBJ1-2, with TRBD1 identical over 7 bases. This CDR3 comprises 15 residues. CDR1 and CDR2 from the germline V gene are LNHNV and YYDKDF (reference sequence). With 0 bases clipped from V and 6 bases from J, the junction kept 7 bases outside the gene matches. The CDR3 spells CATSRDFEGANGYTF. As DNA, the CDR3 is TGTGCCACCAGCAGAGATTTCGAGGGGGCGAATGGCTACACCTTC.

The chain couples TRBV3-1 to TRBJ1-1; TRBD1 matches at 11 bases. The CDR3 is 16 amino acids. V lost 2 bases to trimming and J lost 4 bases; unmatched junction nucleotides: 6. CDR1 is LGHDT, CDR2 YNNKEL, per germline (reference sequence). DNA of the CDR3: TGTGCCAGCAGCCAAAGGGACAGGGGGTTAGCCACTGAAGCTTTCTTT. Residues: CASSQRDRGLATEAFF.

The table lists this clonotype with many counts. V and J are TRBV20-1 and TRBJ1-1, with unresolved D. The CDR3 contains 14 residues. Germline CDR1 DFQATT, CDR2 SNEGSKA (reference sequence). With 1 base removed from V and 4 bases from J, the gap between germline ends came to 13 bases. CDR3 sequence: CSARGPSAFTEAFF. Written as DNA, the CDR3 is TGCAGTGCTAGAGGTCCCTCCGCTTTCACTGAAGCTTTCTTT.

The chain carries TRBV7-2 and TRBJ2-7; 11 bases map to TRBD2. After removal of 2 bases from V and 0 bases from J, the junction contained 3 bases not matched to a gene. Germline assignment: CDR1 SGHTA and CDR2 FQGNSA. This CDR3 is 16 amino acids long. In nucleotides, the CDR3 is TGTGCCAGCAGCTTACAGGGACTAGCGGCCTCCTACGAGCAGTACTTC. The encoded protein is CASSLQGLAASYEQYF. Complete variable domain (other parts from reference TRBV7-2 and TRBJ2-7): GAGVSQSPSNKVTEKGKDVELRCDPISGHTALYWYRQSLGQGLEFLIYFQGNSAPDKSGLPSDRFSAERTGGSVSTLTIQRTQQEDSAVYLCASSLQGLAASYEQYFGPGTRLTVT.

This clonotype was recorded many times. The chain has TRBV11-1 and TRBJ2-2; TRBD2 aligns across 10 bases. The CDR3 covers 18 residues. V was clipped by 2 bases and J by 1 base; unmatched bases: 7. Germline values: CDR1 SGHAT, CDR2 FQDESV (reference sequence). CDR3 sequence reads: CASSLLGLADLNTGELFF. In DNA, the CDR3 is TGTGCCAGCAGCTTACTTGGACTAGCGGACCTGAACACCGGGGAGCTGTTTTTT.

This chain joins TRBV12-3 or TRBV12-4 and TRBJ2-1; 11 bases line up with TRBD2. With V trimmed by 5 bases and J by 7 bases, 10 bases remained unmatched. The CDR3 has 16 amino acids. The CDR3 reads CASSDLLAGALNEQFF. The CDR3, as DNA: TGTGCCAGCAGTGATCTACTAGCGGGAGCTTTGAATGAGCAGTTCTTC.

In its sample, this clonotype was seen a few times. CDR3: CASTLWGTGGPNQPQHF. CDR3 DNA: TGTGCCAGCACTCTATGGGGGACAGGGGGTCCCAATCAGCCCCAGCATTTT. The chain links TRBV28 to TRBJ1-5, with 11 bases aligning to TRBD1. The CDR3 has 17 amino acids. V dropped 7 bases and J dropped 3; count of bases not matched to a gene: 11. Germline loops: CDR1 MDHEN, CDR2 SYDVKM.

J is TRBJ2-3 and V is TRBV24-1; 11 bases map to TRBD2. The CDR3 is 16 amino acids. Germline CDR1 KGHDR, CDR2 SFDVKD. J gave up 5 bases and V 7 bases, and 10 bases lay outside the gene matches. The CDR3 protein is CATRTAGTSGRDTQYF. The CDR3 nucleotides are TGTGCCACCAGGACGGCCGGGACTAGCGGACGAGATACGCAGTATTTT.

This clonotype was seen a handful of times. The rearrangement links TRBV19 to TRBJ2-6; D ambiguous. The ends were cut back, 3 bases at V and 0 bases at J, with 12 bases in the middle. The CDR3 has 17 amino acids. The germline CDR1 and CDR2 sequences are LNHDA and SQIVND (reference sequence). The DNA of the CDR3 is TGTGCCAGTAGTATGTACGGCTCTGACTCTGGGGCCAACGTCCTGACTTTC. Translating gives CASSMYGSDSGANVLTF.

The table lists this clonotype with a few counts. The rearrangement links TRBV9 to TRBJ2-3; D is unclear. This CDR3 has 12 amino acids. Germline CDR1 is SGDLS and CDR2 is YYNGEE. Trimming stripped 3 bases from V and 3 bases from J, with 5 bases between. As DNA, the CDR3 is TGTGCCAGCAGCGATCAGACAGATACGCAGTATTTT. It yields the protein CASSDQTDTQYF.

This clonotype was seen repeatedly, ten times or more. The J gene is TRBJ1-5, the V gene TRBV3-1; D is unresolved. CDR1 is LGHDT and CDR2 is YNNKEL in the germline V gene (reference sequence). V lost 1 base and J 3 bases, leaving 7 bases between the germline ends. The CDR3 spans 14 residues. The DNA for the CDR3 is TGTGCCAGCAGCCAAGGACGGAACAATCAGCCCCAGCATTTT. The encoded protein is CASSQGRNNQPQHF.

On this clonotype: A read error is possible here, since a much larger clone lies one base away. This chain joins TRBV15 and TRBJ2-5; 8 positions match TRBD2. Germline CDR1 and CDR2: LNHNV and YYDKDF (reference sequence). The CDR3 runs 15 residues. CDR3 protein: CTTSRGASGQETQYF. The CDR3 bases are TGTACCACCAGCAGAGGGGCTAGCGGGCAAGAGACCCAGTACTTC.

The chain recombines TRBV14 with TRBJ2-1; weak D call: TRBD1 (5 bases). Trimming removed 6 bases from V and 3 bases from J, with 21 bases in between. CDR3 length: 17 residues. Germline V gene lookup returns CDR1 SGHDN and CDR2 FVKESK. Here the CDR3 DNA reads TGTGCCAGCAGTATTCTCACAGGTAACCCCTACTACAATGAGCAGTTCTTC. Protein: CASSILTGNPYYNEQFF. The full variable domain, its missing parts supplied by reference TRBV14 and TRBJ2-1, is EAGVTQFPSHSVIEKGQTVTLRCDPISGHDNLYWYRRVMGKEIKFLLHFVKESKQDESGMPNNRFLAERTGGTYSTLKVQPAELEDSGVYFCASSILTGNPYYNEQFFGPGTRLTVL.

This clonotype was counted at least ten times. In DNA, the CDR3 is TGTGCCAGCAGCCTACAGGGGACTAGCGGGAGGGCGAAGCAGTTCTTC. The encoded protein is CASSLQGTSGRAKQFF. This chain uses TRBV11-1 with TRBJ2-1; 16 positions agree with TRBD2. CDR1 and CDR2 from the germline V gene are SGHAT and FQDESV (reference sequence). V trimming: 5 bases; J trimming: 11 bases; junction bases outside the gene matches: 9. The CDR3 extends over 16 amino acids. Filled out from reference TRBV11-1 and TRBJ2-1, the complete variable domain reads EAEVAQSPRYKITEKSQAVAFWCDPISGHATLYWYRQILGQGPELLVQFQDESVVDDSQLPKDRFSAERLKGVDSTLKIQPAELGDSAMYLCASSLQGTSGRAKQFFGPGTRLTVL.

This chain connects TRBV12-3 or TRBV12-4 to TRBJ1-1; D is ambiguous. The CDR3 runs to 12 residues. The V end lost 8 bases, the J end lost 1 base, and 8 bases lay between the germline ends. The CDR3 sequence is CASRRGNTEAFF. DNA for the CDR3: TGTGCCAGCCGCCGGGGGAACACTGAAGCTTTCTTT.